These 20 T cell receptor beta chains were all obtained from the same sample, sequenced in a study of spatial heterogeneity in lung cancer. One entry per CDR3 protein results from TCRdb running MiXCR on the 5' RACE reads. This table holds roughly 70,000 distinct CDR3 sequences, about an eighth found once. Stated time point: sample taken at primary tumor resection. The study sequenced unsorted whole RNA from tumor, nontumor lung or frozen PBMC. Specimen: PBMCs, collected at surgery. Source of these receptors: a male donor with early-stage non-small cell lung cancer.

The CDR3 coding sequence is TGTGCCAGCAGCGCCCGGGACAGTTTAATTGGCTACACCTTC. Translating it yields CASSARDSLIGYTF. The chain recombines TRBV7-8 with TRBJ1-2, with 7 bases fitting TRBD1. The CDR3 consists of 14 residues. Germline trimming cut 5 bases from V and 7 bases from J; bases unmatched to any gene: 10. The germline V gene encodes CDR1 SGHVS and CDR2 FQNEAQ.

This clonotype has a handful of counts. The chain couples TRBV5-1 to TRBJ1-2; no firm D call. The V end was cut by 4 bases, the J end by 5 bases, with 9 bases between. This CDR3 contains 12 residues. Germline CDR1 reads SGHRS; CDR2 reads YFSETQ. In DNA form, the CDR3 reads TGCGCCAGCAGCCCTGGCCAGTATGGCTACACCTTC. Protein: CASSPGQYGYTF.

The chain links TRBV12-3 or TRBV12-4 to TRBJ1-4; D is possibly TRBD1 (6 bases). The CDR3 sequence is 15 residues long. V was shortened by 7 bases and J by 9 bases, with 21 bases between the two germline ends. The DNA of the CDR3 is TGTGCCAGCACCCATCGGGGACAATTAAACCAAAAACTGTTTTTT. Translating gives CASTHRGQLNQKLFF.

This clonotype appeared many times. The CDR3, as DNA: TGTGCCATCAGGCCGTCCTCTGGAAACACCATATATTTT. Amino acid sequence: CAIRPSSGNTIYF. The V gene is TRBV10-3, the J gene TRBJ1-3; D is undetermined. CDR1 and CDR2 (germline): ENHRY, SYGVKD. V lost 6 bases, J lost 0 bases, and 6 bases lay in between. The CDR3 has 13 residues.

There are many counts of this clonotype. The V call is TRBV20-1, the J call TRBJ2-7, with 8 bases fitting TRBD2. The length of the CDR3 is 14 residues. From germline, CDR1 is DFQATT and CDR2 SNEGSKA (reference sequence). Losses at the gene ends were 3 bases for V and 7 bases for J; bases not matched to a gene: 11. CDR3 bases: TGCAGTGCTAGTAGGGGGACTAGTCCTCAGGAGCAGTACTTC. Amino acid sequence: CSASRGTSPQEQYF.

Only a few counts were recorded for this clonotype. The rearrangement joins TRBV20-1 to TRBJ2-1, with D perhaps matching TRBD2 (6 bases). Per germline, CDR1 DFQATT and CDR2 SNEGSKA (reference sequence). V lost 4 bases and J lost 6, with 19 bases in between. The CDR3 covers 15 residues. CDR3 in amino acids: CSANFGRELRNEQFF. In nucleotides, the CDR3 is TGCAGTGCTAACTTCGGGAGAGAATTGCGCAATGAGCAGTTCTTC.

The V gene is TRBV10-3, the J gene TRBJ2-3; TRBD2 matches 8 bases. V was clipped by 10 bases and J by 12 bases; unmatched bases: 12. This CDR3 comprises 12 residues. CDR1 and CDR2 from the germline V gene are ENHRY and SYGVKD. CDR3 in amino acids: CATGGDGRAQYF. The CDR3 coding sequence is TGTGCCACGGGCGGGGACGGGAGGGCCCAGTATTTT.

The chain combines TRBV6-6 with TRBJ1-4; D possibly corresponds to TRBD1 (5 bases). Germline V gene data show CDR1 as MNHNY and CDR2 as SVGAGI (reference sequence). V was trimmed by 8 bases and J by 8 bases, leaving 18 bases between them. This CDR3 is 14 amino acids long. CDR3 sequence (DNA): TGTGCCAGCCGTCCAGGAGGGGCAGGCGAAAAACTGTTTTTT. It encodes CASRPGGAGEKLFF.

In its sample, this clonotype was seen a few times. The rearrangement links TRBV18 to TRBJ2-1, with 9 bases fitting TRBD1. This CDR3 has 16 residues. The germline V gene has CDR1 KGHSH and CDR2 LQKENI. The trim removed 3 bases at V and 6 bases at J, leaving 9 bases unmatched. CDR3: CASSPEAQGASNEQFF. The CDR3 coding sequence is TGTGCCAGCTCACCGGAAGCACAGGGGGCGAGCAATGAGCAGTTCTTC.

J is TRBJ2-3 and V is TRBV19; D is possibly TRBD2 (5 bases). The CDR3 sequence is 14 residues long. Germline values: CDR1 LNHDA, CDR2 SQIVND (reference sequence). Trimming left V 3 bases short and J 6 bases short, with 13 bases between. The CDR3 loop reads CASSIPGIDDTQYF. For the CDR3, the DNA is TGTGCCAGTAGTATCCCGGGAATCGATGATACGCAGTATTTT.

About this clonotype: This may come from a read error, since a much larger clone is one base off. This chain connects TRBV10-3 to TRBJ2-7; possible D gene TRBD2, 5 bases. The V gene's germline CDR1 is ENHRY and CDR2 SYGVKD. The CDR3 contains 14 residues. V was clipped by 7 bases and J by 5 bases, with 18 bases between them. The CDR3: CAITREGWSDEQYF. CDR3 sequence (DNA): TGTGCCATCACCAGAGAGGGATGGTCCGACGAGCAGTACTTC.

The rearrangement links TRBV4-1 to TRBJ2-4; 9 nucleotides line up with TRBD1. Unmatched junction bases numbered 9, after V lost 0 bases and J lost 0 bases. CDR3 length: 19 residues. Germline CDR1 MGHRA, CDR2 YSYEKL. CDR3 protein: CASSQDRGQGQLAKNIQYF. The CDR3 coding sequence is TGCGCCAGCAGCCAAGATAGGGGACAGGGACAACTAGCCAAAAACATTCAGTACTTC.

This clonotype was picked up a small number of times. CDR3 in amino acids: CSARVATPNYNEQFF. DNA of the CDR3: TGCAGTGCTAGAGTCGCGACACCGAACTACAATGAGCAGTTCTTC. The rearrangement links TRBV20-1 to TRBJ2-1; D gene uncertain. The germline V and J ends were trimmed by 1 base and 3 bases, with 13 bases remaining between them. The CDR3 covers 15 residues. From germline, CDR1 is DFQATT and CDR2 SNEGSKA (reference sequence).

In this sample, this clonotype turned up many times. This sequence joins TRBV6-2 or TRBV6-3 and TRBJ2-3; D is unresolved. CDR1 is MNHEY, CDR2 SVGEGT, per germline. CDR3 length: 16 amino acids. V lost 1 base and J 6 bases, leaving 17 bases between the germline ends. The CDR3 reads CASSYLRRSGSDTQYF. DNA for the CDR3: TGTGCCAGCAGTTACTTGAGGCGTTCGGGTTCGGATACGCAGTATTTT.

The J gene is TRBJ1-1, the V gene TRBV6-7; D uncertain. TRBV6-7 is sorted into the ORF group, with uncertain function. The CDR3 sequence is 15 residues long. V lost 4 bases and J 1 base, leaving 13 bases between the germline ends. CDR3 region: CASSSTHCQNTEAFF. Written as DNA, the CDR3 is TGTGCCAGCAGTTCGACCCACTGCCAGAACACTGAAGCTTTCTTT.

This clonotype was seen a handful of times. This chain joins TRBV5-1 and TRBJ2-7; D not resolved. Trimming stripped 5 bases from V and 6 bases from J, with 15 bases between. CDR1 and CDR2 (germline): SGHRS, YFSETQ. The CDR3 has 13 amino acids. CDR3: CASRADPDGEQYF. CDR3 coding DNA: TGCGCCAGCAGAGCAGACCCCGACGGCGAGCAGTACTTC.

This clonotype has a handful of counts. CDR3 bases: TGCAGTGCTAGGGGCCTTGGTTCGGGAAATGAGCAGTTCTTC. Translation gives CSARGLGSGNEQFF. V usage is TRBV20-1 and J usage is TRBJ2-1, with D possibly being TRBD2 (5 bases). The length of the CDR3 is 14 residues. V was shortened by 3 bases and J by 7 bases, with 16 bases between the two germline ends. Germline V CDR1 and CDR2: DFQATT, SNEGSKA (reference sequence).

In its sample, this clonotype was seen a few times. The gene calls are TRBV4-3 and TRBJ2-7, with TRBD1 identical over 9 bases. This CDR3 has 15 residues. V dropped 3 bases and J dropped 1; count of bases not matched to a gene: 4. Germline CDR1 is LGHNA and CDR2 is YSLEER. The CDR3 sequence: CASSQYGQGSYEQYF. CDR3 bases: TGCGCCAGCAGCCAGTACGGACAGGGGTCCTACGAGCAGTACTTC.

This clonotype was observed many times. The V call is TRBV29-1, the J call TRBJ1-3; D is ambiguous. This CDR3 has 13 residues. Germline V lookup: CDR1 SQVTM, CDR2 ANQGSEA. Trimming stripped 6 bases from V and 0 bases from J, with 9 bases between. The CDR3 sequence: CSVSTASGNTIYF. In DNA form, the CDR3 reads TGCAGCGTCAGCACAGCCTCTGGAAACACCATATATTTT.

V usage is TRBV20-1 and J usage is TRBJ1-4; unclear D gene. The CDR3 extends over 14 amino acids. Germline V CDR1 and CDR2: DFQATT, SNEGSKA (reference sequence). V was clipped by 4 bases and J by 8 bases, with 17 bases between them. The CDR3 bases are TGCAGTGCTACGCCGGGCCCGGCGGGAGAAAAACTGTTTTTT. Its translation: CSATPGPAGEKLFF.